Below are 26 T cell receptor beta chains sequenced from a single sample in a study of spatial heterogeneity in lung cancer. Each CDR3 protein is one row after TCRdb ran MiXCR on the 5' RACE reads. The table includes thousands of distinct CDR3 sequences, roughly 10% detected once. The antigens these receptors bind are not known. Study-level points and caveats: Intratumoral expanded alpha and beta TCR counts were found to track tumor mutation counts.

Time point denoted: sample taken at primary tumor resection. The sequencing here drew on lung tumor tissue, taken at surgery. These receptors came from a male donor with early-stage non-small cell lung cancer.

This clonotype is termed medium-sized. The V gene is TRBV6-1, the J gene TRBJ2-7, with D perhaps TRBD2 (6 bases). CDR3 length: 14 amino acids. The V end was cut by 6 bases, the J end by 1 base, with 13 bases between. Germline values: CDR1 MNHNS, CDR2 SASEGT. This CDR3 is CASRRDWISYEQYF. The CDR3 nucleotides are TGTGCCAGCAGGAGGGACTGGATATCCTACGAGCAGTACTTC.

This clonotype turned up a few times. The chain has TRBV7-6 and TRBJ1-4; D unclear. The CDR3 length is 18 residues. Trimming shortened V by 4 bases and J by 0 bases, and 18 bases separated the two germline ends. Germline loops: CDR1 SGHVS, CDR2 FNYEAQ. The DNA of the CDR3 is TGTGCCAGCAGCTCATTCACTCCCCTGGGTGCAACTAATGAAAAACTGTTTTTT. Translation gives CASSSFTPLGATNEKLFF. Drawing the rest from reference TRBV7-6 and TRBJ1-4, the complete variable domain is GAGVSQSPRYKVTKRGQDVALRCDPISGHVSLYWYRQALGQGPEFLTYFNYEAQQDKSGLPNDRFSAERPEGSISTLTIQRTEQRDSAMYRCASSSFTPLGATNEKLFFGSGTQLSVL.

This chain connects TRBV20-1 to TRBJ2-3, with 7 positions matching TRBD2. The CDR3 totals 14 residues. J lost 2 bases, V lost 2 bases, and 4 bases had no gene match. The germline CDR1 and CDR2 sequences are DFQATT and SNEGSKA (reference sequence). CDR3 in DNA: TGCAGTGCTAGACGGGCGGGAGTCACAGATACGCAGTATTTT. It yields the protein CSARRAGVTDTQYF.

J is TRBJ1-4 and V is TRBV29-1, with D maybe TRBD1 (5 bases). This CDR3 is 13 amino acids long. Germline V gives CDR1 SQVTM, CDR2 ANQGSEA. Trimming stripped 5 bases from V and 0 bases from J, with 7 bases between. The CDR3 sequence: CSVRTPTNEKLFF. CDR3 in DNA: TGCAGCGTTCGGACACCAACTAATGAAAAACTGTTTTTT.

This clonotype was counted a few times. As DNA, the CDR3 is TGTGCCAGCAGTGAACAGGCCAATCAGCCCCAGCATTTT. Encoded protein: CASSEQANQPQHF. The chain links TRBV2 to TRBJ1-5; D unresolved. Germline lookup yields CDR1 SNHLY and CDR2 FYNNEI. This CDR3 comprises 13 residues. V was shortened by 2 bases and J by 3 bases, with 5 bases between the two germline ends.

By its share, this clonotype is medium-sized (0.01 to 0.1%). J is TRBJ2-5 and V is TRBV5-1; a weak D match, TRBD1 (6 bases). The CDR3 is made up of 13 amino acids. Germline values: CDR1 SGHRS, CDR2 YFSETQ. V lost 2 bases and J 4 bases, leaving 9 bases between the germline ends. The CDR3 sequence: CASSFKGGETQYF. The CDR3 DNA follows: TGCGCCAGCAGCTTCAAAGGGGGAGAGACCCAGTACTTC. Together with reference TRBV5-1 and TRBJ2-5, the CDR3 gives the full variable domain: KAGVTQTPRYLIKTRGQQVTLSCSPISGHRSVSWYQQTPGQGLQFLFEYFSETQRNKGNFPGRFSGRQFSNSRSEMNVSTLELGDSALYLCASSFKGGETQYFGPGTRLLVL.

This clonotype has a handful of counts. V is TRBV5-1 and J is TRBJ2-2; 8 nucleotides line up with TRBD1. This CDR3 comprises 16 residues. The V and J ends lost 5 bases and 6 bases, in that order; junction bases with no gene match: 12. Germline CDR1 is SGHRS and CDR2 is YFSETQ. This CDR3 reads CASRIGQGGRSGELFF. CDR3 nucleotide sequence: TGCGCCAGCAGGATCGGACAGGGTGGTCGGTCCGGGGAGCTGTTTTTT.

The chain links TRBV7-8 to TRBJ1-5; D is uncertain. V was pared by 1 base and J by 3 bases, with 7 bases between. Germline assignment: CDR1 SGHVS and CDR2 FQNEAQ. This CDR3 has 14 residues. CDR3 DNA sequence: TGTGCCAGCAGCTTAGAGCGAGACAATCAGCCCCAGCATTTT. It codes for CASSLERDNQPQHF.

V usage is TRBV5-1 and J usage is TRBJ1-2; perhaps TRBD1 as D (5 bases). The CDR3 covers 13 residues. V gave up 4 bases and J gave up 4 bases, with 11 bases separating them. CDR1 and CDR2 (germline): SGHRS, YFSETQ. The CDR3 reads CASSRDHFYGYTF. The CDR3 bases are TGCGCCAGCAGCCGGGACCACTTCTATGGCTACACCTTC.

This clonotype has a count of ten or more. The V gene is TRBV10-3, the J gene TRBJ1-3; possibly TRBD1 for D (6 bases). The germline gives CDR1 ENHRY, CDR2 SYGVKD. This CDR3 has 17 amino acids. The germline V and J ends were trimmed by 3 bases and 2 bases, with 17 bases remaining between them. The CDR3: CAISEWIGGRPGNTIYF. For the CDR3, the DNA is TGTGCCATCAGTGAATGGATCGGGGGCCGTCCTGGAAACACCATATATTTT.

This clonotype showed up just a few times. The chain couples TRBV5-1 to TRBJ2-5; D ambiguous. This CDR3 comprises 14 residues. The germline V and J ends were trimmed by 0 bases and 2 bases, with 8 bases remaining between them. From germline, CDR1 is SGHRS and CDR2 YFSETQ. CDR3 bases: TGCGCCAGCAGCTTGGCTGGGCCGCAAGAGACCCAGTACTTC. Translation: CASSLAGPQETQYF.

The table lists this clonotype with a few counts. The genes are TRBV19 and TRBJ2-5, with D possibly TRBD2 on 5 matching bases. Germline CDR1 reads LNHDA; CDR2 reads SQIVND (reference sequence). Trimming shortened V by 1 base and J by 5 bases, and 11 bases separated the two germline ends. CDR3 length: 14 residues. The CDR3 protein is CASSIGGSGETQYF. The CDR3 DNA is TGTGCCAGTAGTATAGGTGGGAGTGGGGAGACCCAGTACTTC.

This clonotype was counted between two and nine times. The chain combines TRBV10-2 with TRBJ1-1; D unclear. CDR1 and CDR2 from the germline V gene are WSHSY and SAAADI. Trimming left V 6 bases short and J 11 bases short, with 16 bases between. The CDR3 is 12 residues long. CDR3 sequence (DNA): TGCGCCAGCAGCACGAGCGGCCCCGGGGCTTTCTTT. It is translated as CASSTSGPGAFF.

The V gene is TRBV20-1, the J gene TRBJ1-3; D unclear. Trimming removed 0 bases at V and 7 bases at J, with 4 bases between. There are 11 residues in the CDR3. CDR1 is DFQATT, CDR2 SNEGSKA, per germline (reference sequence). As DNA, the CDR3 is TGCAGTGCTAGAGATGGGAACACCATATATTTT. Residues: CSARDGNTIYF.

This clonotype is medium-sized within its sample. CDR3 nucleotide sequence: TGTGCCAGCAGCTTCCGGGAGGGGGAAAATGAGCAGTTCTTC. Its translation is CASSFREGENEQFF. This chain links TRBV7-2 with TRBJ2-1, with 8 bases lining up with TRBD2. This CDR3 is 14 amino acids long. The V gene's germline CDR1 is SGHTA and CDR2 FQGNSA. V lost 3 bases to trimming and J lost 7 bases; unmatched junction nucleotides: 5. Variable domain in full (rest from reference TRBV7-2 and TRBJ2-1): GAGVSQSPSNKVTEKGKDVELRCDPISGHTALYWYRQSLGQGLEFLIYFQGNSAPDKSGLPSDRFSAERTGGSVSTLTIQRTQQEDSAVYLCASSFREGENEQFFGPGTRLTVL.

The chain uses TRBV3-1 and TRBJ2-7; no reliable D call. The CDR3 totals 14 residues. Germline-derived CDR1 and CDR2 are LGHDT and YNNKEL (reference sequence). Deletions cut 4 bases from V and 6 bases from J, with 16 bases between. The CDR3 sequence: CASSPRRLLAEQYF. CDR3 nucleotides: TGTGCCAGCAGCCCCAGAAGGCTCCTGGCCGAGCAGTACTTC.

The chain recombines TRBV6-1 with TRBJ2-2; a weak D match, TRBD1 (6 bases). Germline V lookup: CDR1 MNHNS, CDR2 SASEGT. V lost 3 bases, J lost 6 bases, and 20 bases lay in between. The CDR3 covers 17 residues. The CDR3 region is CASSDRFRGLVSGELFF. The DNA for the CDR3 is TGTGCCAGCAGTGACCGTTTCAGGGGCTTAGTGTCCGGGGAGCTGTTTTTT.

V usage is TRBV9 and J usage is TRBJ2-2, with a tentative D call TRBD2 (5 bases). V was trimmed by 5 bases and J by 4 bases, leaving 9 bases between them. Germline V gene data show CDR1 as SGDLS and CDR2 as YYNGEE. This CDR3 is built from 13 residues. The CDR3 loop reads CASSRGRTGELFF. CDR3 coding DNA: TGTGCCAGCAGTCGGGGTCGCACCGGGGAGCTGTTTTTT.

The gene calls are TRBV20-1 and TRBJ2-3, with 9 bases aligning to TRBD2. Trimming took 0 bases from V and 4 from J; bases not matched to a gene: 14. The CDR3 has 18 residues. Per germline, CDR1 DFQATT and CDR2 SNEGSKA (reference sequence). The CDR3 here is CSARDPSSSGGRADTQYF. The CDR3 region has the DNA TGCAGTGCTAGAGATCCATCATCGAGCGGGGGGCGCGCAGATACGCAGTATTTT.

This clonotype was seen more than once but under ten times. The chain is built from TRBV10-3 and TRBJ2-7; TRBD1 agrees at 9 bases. V was clipped by 8 bases and J by 2 bases; unmatched bases: 10. The CDR3 is 15 amino acids. The germline V gene encodes CDR1 ENHRY and CDR2 SYGVKD. DNA for the CDR3: TGTGCCATCCGCGAGGAGGACAGGGGAGCCTACGAGCAGTACGTC. The encoded protein is CAIREEDRGAYEQYV.

This clonotype has ten or more counts. J is TRBJ1-2 and V is TRBV6-1; D is ambiguous. This CDR3 has 15 residues. The V end was cut by 1 base, the J end by 5 bases, with 14 bases between. CDR1 and CDR2 from the germline V gene are MNHNS and SASEGT. The CDR3 sequence: CASSEGVFPWYGYTF. Written as DNA, the CDR3 is TGTGCCAGCAGTGAAGGGGTCTTTCCTTGGTATGGCTACACCTTC.

The chain links TRBV12-3 or TRBV12-4 to TRBJ1-1, with TRBD1 as a possible D gene (5 bases). CDR3 length: 14 amino acids. V was cut by 5 bases and J by 2 bases, with 12 bases left in between. This CDR3 reads CASSPTDPNTEAFF. Here the CDR3 DNA reads TGTGCCAGCAGTCCGACAGATCCAAACACTGAAGCTTTCTTT.

This clonotype has only a few counts. V usage is TRBV28 and J usage is TRBJ1-1, with TRBD1 as a possible D gene (5 bases). This CDR3 contains 16 residues. V was clipped by 6 bases and J by 0 bases, with 17 bases between them. Germline CDR1 reads MDHEN; CDR2 reads SYDVKM. This CDR3 is CASRVFRAGMNTEAFF. The CDR3 DNA is TGTGCCAGCAGAGTTTTCCGGGCAGGGATGAACACTGAAGCTTTCTTT.

The V and J genes are TRBV2 and TRBJ2-7; no clear D gene. Germline V gene sequence: CDR1 SNHLY, CDR2 FYNNEI. The V and J ends lost 8 bases and 0 bases respectively, with 8 bases between them. The CDR3 length is 12 residues. The CDR3 coding sequence is TGTGCCAGCGGTAGTACCTCCTACGAGCAGTACTTC. Its protein is CASGSTSYEQYF.

Ten or more counts support this clonotype. The V and J genes are TRBV10-2 and TRBJ2-7; TRBD2 matches at 10 bases. CDR3 length: 17 amino acids. Losses at the gene ends were 2 bases for V and 3 bases for J; bases not matched to a gene: 10. The V gene's germline CDR1 is WSHSY and CDR2 SAAADI. The CDR3 here is CASSETGTAGGGYEQYF. Written as DNA, the CDR3 is TGCGCCAGCAGTGAGACCGGGACAGCGGGAGGGGGCTACGAGCAGTACTTC.

The gene calls are TRBV2 and TRBJ2-2; D is undetermined. Deletions cut 4 bases from V and 8 bases from J, with 5 bases between. CDR3 size: 11 residues. In germline, CDR1 is SNHLY, CDR2 FYNNEI. The CDR3 is CASSAPGELFF. CDR3 in DNA: TGTGCCAGCAGTGCCCCTGGGGAGCTGTTTTTT.